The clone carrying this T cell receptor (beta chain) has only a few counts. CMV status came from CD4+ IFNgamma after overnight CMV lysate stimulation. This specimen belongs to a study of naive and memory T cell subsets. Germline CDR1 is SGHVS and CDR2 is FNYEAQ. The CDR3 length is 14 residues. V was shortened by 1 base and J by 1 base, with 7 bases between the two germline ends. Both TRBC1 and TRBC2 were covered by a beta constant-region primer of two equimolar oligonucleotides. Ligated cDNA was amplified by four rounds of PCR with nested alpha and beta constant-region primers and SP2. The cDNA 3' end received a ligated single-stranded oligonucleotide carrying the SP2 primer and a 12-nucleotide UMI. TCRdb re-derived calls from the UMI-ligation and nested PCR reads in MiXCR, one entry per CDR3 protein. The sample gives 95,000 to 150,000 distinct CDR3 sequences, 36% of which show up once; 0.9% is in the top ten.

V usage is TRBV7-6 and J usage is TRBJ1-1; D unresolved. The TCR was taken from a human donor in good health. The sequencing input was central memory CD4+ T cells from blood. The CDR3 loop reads CASSLVDTNTEAFF. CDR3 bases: TGTGCCAGCAGCTTAGTCGACACGAACACTGAAGCTTTCTTT.